This T cell receptor (beta chain) was retrieved from a study of CD8 T cells in ankylosing spondylitis. This clonotype was picked up many times. TCRdb fed the 5' RACE reads into MiXCR, producing one record per CDR3 protein. The sample has about 240,000 distinct CDR3 sequences, around 9.1% seen once; the top ten hold approximately 6.3%. This CDR3 region has 17 residues. CDR1 and CDR2 (germline): SGHRS, YFSETQ. J lost 0 bases, V lost 4 bases, and 11 bases had no gene match. The chain combines TRBV5-1 with TRBJ2-3; TRBD2 matches 7 bases. The specimen was blood, either unsorted or a sorted T cell fraction (not recorded which). The clonotype was recovered from a male donor with ankylosing spondylitis or in good health (not recorded which). The CDR3 DNA sequence: TGCGCCAGCAGCCTTCGCGGCGGGGGATCTAGCACAGATACGCAGTATTTT. This encodes CASSLRGGGSSTDTQYF. Full variable domain (rest looked up from reference TRBV5-1 and TRBJ2-3): KAGVTQTPRYLIKTRGQQVTLSCSPISGHRSVSWYQQTPGQGLQFLFEYFSETQRNKGNFPGRFSGRQFSNSRSEMNVSTLELGDSALYLCASSLRGGGSSTDTQYFGPGTRLTVL.